The clone carrying this T cell receptor beta chain appeared once. This sample was taken from a study of glioma-infiltrating T cells after dendritic cell vaccination. Germline CDR1 reads SGHVS; CDR2 reads FQNEAQ. The CDR3 is 15 residues long. V was pared by 1 base and J by 0 bases, with 9 bases between. The assay was immunoSEQ multiplex PCR, and TCRdb's table has in-frame clones only and misses some. The sample contains fewer than 100,000 clones, over 75% of which appear only once. The chain recombines TRBV7-8 with TRBJ1-2; a possible D gene is TRBD1 (5 bases). The sample here was blood, taken before dendritic cell vaccination. This receptor was taken from a human donor with glioblastoma. The CDR3 is CASSLVDSPNYGYTF. CDR3 bases: TGTGCCAGCAGCTTAGTCGACAGCCCTAACTATGGCTACACCTTC.